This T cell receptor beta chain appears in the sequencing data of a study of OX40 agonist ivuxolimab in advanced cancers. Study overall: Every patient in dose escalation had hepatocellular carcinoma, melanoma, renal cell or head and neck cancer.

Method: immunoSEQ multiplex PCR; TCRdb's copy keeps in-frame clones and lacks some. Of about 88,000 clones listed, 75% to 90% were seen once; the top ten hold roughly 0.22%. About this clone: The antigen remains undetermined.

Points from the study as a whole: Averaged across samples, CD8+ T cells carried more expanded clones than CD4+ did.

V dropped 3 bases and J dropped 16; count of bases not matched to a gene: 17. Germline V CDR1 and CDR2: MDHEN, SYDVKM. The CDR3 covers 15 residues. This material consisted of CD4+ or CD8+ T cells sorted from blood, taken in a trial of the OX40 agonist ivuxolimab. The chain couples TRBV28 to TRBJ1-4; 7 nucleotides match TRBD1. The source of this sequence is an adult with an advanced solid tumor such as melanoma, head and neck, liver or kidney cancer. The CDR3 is CASSFEAGGGKDTFF. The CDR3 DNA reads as TGTGCCAGCAGTTTTGAGGCAGGGGGAGGGAAGGATACGTTTTTT.